This TCR beta chain was sequenced for a study of control samples from healthy donors and cancer patients. Produced via immunoSEQ multiplex PCR; TCRdb's table is partial and in-frame only. The sample carries 100,000 to 150,000 clones, 92% recorded once. The V gene lost 1 base and the J gene lost 6 bases, with 8 bases spanning the gap. The CDR3 loop spans 12 amino acids. In germline, CDR1 is SGHRS, CDR2 YFSETQ. This chain uses TRBV5-1 with TRBJ2-7; no definite D call. Input material: blood. This TCR derives from a woman aged 45 to 65 in good health. The chain's CDR3 is CASSLPGREQYF. The CDR3 DNA reads as TGCGCCAGCAGCTTGCCAGGACGCGAGCAGTACTTC. Complete variable domain (other parts from reference TRBV5-1 and TRBJ2-7): KAGVTQTPRYLIKTRGQQVTLSCSPISGHRSVSWYQQTPGQGLQFLFEYFSETQRNKGNFPGRFSGRQFSNSRSEMNVSTLELGDSALYLCASSLPGREQYFGPGTRLTVT.